This T cell receptor beta chain stems from a study of CD8+ T cells in alopecia areata. Study-wide points: Among patients, TCR sharing was less clear than in mice, a difference possibly due in part to HLA diversity in the patient population. More clonal than normal scalp was lesional scalp, particularly alopecia totalis/universalis.

The sequencing template was cDNA reverse transcribed from extracted RNA. The protocol was immunoSEQ multiplex PCR, while the TCRdb copy is restricted to in-frame clones and leaves out a portion. Among 95,000 to 110,000 clones listed, roughly half were seen once. Germline trimming cut 5 bases from V and 5 bases from J; bases unmatched to any gene: 7. The CDR3 consists of 15 residues. Germline CDR1 and CDR2: MDHEN and SYDVKM. A remark on this clone: The antigen is undetermined.

This chain uses TRBV28 with TRBJ2-2; 8 bases line up with TRBD1. The sequence was collected from a human donor in good health. The sample comprised CD4+ T cells sorted from blood. CDR3: CASSLQGAGTGELFF. CDR3 bases: TGTGCCAGCAGTCTCCAGGGGGCAGGAACCGGGGAGCTGTTTTTT.